One and the same sample provided the 27 T cell receptor beta chains below, sequenced in a study of CD8 T cells in Susac syndrome. Reverse transcription of roughly 0.45 to 1 ug RNA was performed with random hexamers. TCRdb independently ran MiXCR on the immunoSEQ multiplex PCR reads; one entry per CDR3 protein. Of some 110,000 distinct CDR3 sequences in the sample, just over 90% were seen once. The sequenced sample consisted of CD8+ T cells from PBMCs. These receptors all come from a human donor with multiple sclerosis.

The rearrangement joins TRBV19 to TRBJ2-7, with 12 bases that match TRBD1. V lost 6 bases to trimming and J lost 3 bases; unmatched junction nucleotides: 6. The germline V gene has CDR1 LNHDA and CDR2 SQIVND (reference sequence). The CDR3 covers 15 residues. CDR3 sequence: CASSPGQGAVYEQYF. The CDR3 nucleotides read TGTGCCAGTAGCCCGGGACAGGGGGCGGTCTACGAGCAGTACTTC.

The genes are TRBV7-9 and TRBJ2-1; 7 positions match TRBD1. CDR1 and CDR2 from the germline V gene are SEHNR and FQNEAQ (reference sequence). This CDR3 contains 12 residues. J lost 10 bases, V lost 5 bases, and 5 bases had no gene match. CDR3 sequence (DNA): TGTGCCAGCAGCCCCAACAGGGGCGAGCAGTTCTTC. Residues: CASSPNRGEQFF.

V and J are TRBV6-4 and TRBJ2-6; D is unresolved. There are 17 residues in the CDR3. Trimming removed 0 bases at V and 0 bases at J, with 9 bases between. Germline-derived CDR1 and CDR2 are MRHNA and SNTAGT. The CDR3 DNA reads as TGTGCCAGCAGTGACTCTTACAGCAGCTCTGGGGCCAACGTCCTGACTTTC. Translation: CASSDSYSSSGANVLTF.

This chain joins TRBV9 and TRBJ2-7; 8 bases map to TRBD2. Per germline, CDR1 SGDLS and CDR2 YYNGEE. V gave up 4 bases and J gave up 5 bases; unmatched junction bases: 8. The CDR3 runs 14 residues. CDR3 nucleotides: TGTGCCAGCAGCCCCCGGGGGGGGCGCAACGAGCAGTACTTC. Translation: CASSPRGGRNEQYF.

This chain uses TRBV7-8 with TRBJ2-7; 10 positions agree with TRBD1. Germline lookup yields CDR1 SGHVS and CDR2 FQNEAQ. CDR3 length: 15 amino acids. The ends lost 5 bases at V and 7 bases at J; junction bases unmatched: 11. Here the CDR3 reads CASSPRDRGVYEQYF. CDR3 in DNA: TGTGCCAGCAGCCCCCGGGACAGGGGAGTGTATGAGCAGTACTTC.

On this clonotype: A read error may account for a junction end that differs from germline. The V call is TRBV5-1, the J call TRBJ2-1, with D perhaps TRBD1 or TRBD2 (5 bases each). This CDR3 comprises 11 residues. Looked up from germline, CDR1 is SGHRS and CDR2 is YFSETQ. The CDR3 loop reads CASSLEGRPSF. For the CDR3, the DNA is TGCGCCAGCAGCTTGGAGGGACGGCCATCCTTC.

The chain combines TRBV10-2 with TRBJ2-5, with D unresolved. Deletions cut 7 bases from V and 3 bases from J, with 12 bases between. Germline values: CDR1 WSHSY, CDR2 SAAADI. The CDR3 is 13 residues long. The DNA of the CDR3 is TGCGCCAGCAAGATTGGCGTGAAAGAGACCCAGTACTTC. It yields the protein CASKIGVKETQYF.

J is TRBJ2-5 and V is TRBV2, with D perhaps TRBD2 (5 bases). The germline gives CDR1 SNHLY, CDR2 FYNNEI. CDR3 size: 13 residues. V gave up 5 bases and J gave up 1 base, with 8 bases separating them. CDR3 loop: CASSKRSQETQYF. CDR3 in DNA: TGTGCCAGCAGTAAGCGGTCCCAAGAGACCCAGTACTTC.

This chain connects TRBV24-1 to TRBJ2-3; possible D gene TRBD1, 6 bases. V shed 9 bases and J shed 3 bases, with 24 bases lying between them. Germline V lookup: CDR1 KGHDR, CDR2 SFDVKD. The CDR3 has 17 amino acids. CDR3 bases: TGTGCCACCTCCGCGTTCCAAACAGGGCCCAAGACAGATACGCAGTATTTT. This encodes CATSAFQTGPKTDTQYF.

V usage is TRBV5-1 and J usage is TRBJ1-2; perhaps TRBD1 as D (6 bases). This CDR3 is built from 14 residues. The V and J ends lost 4 bases and 6 bases respectively, with 16 bases between them. The V gene's germline CDR1 is SGHRS and CDR2 YFSETQ. CDR3 sequence reads: CASSPRGGGDGYTF. The CDR3, as DNA: TGCGCCAGCAGCCCGAGGGGGGGTGGCGATGGCTACACCTTC.

The chain carries TRBV4-1 and TRBJ2-5; D unresolved. This CDR3 is 14 amino acids long. Germline CDR1 is MGHRA and CDR2 is YSYEKL. The ends were cut back, 2 bases at V and 4 bases at J, with 11 bases in the middle. In nucleotides, the CDR3 is TGCGCCAGCAGCCAAAGCCTGGTGTCAGAGACCCAGTACTTC. Its translation: CASSQSLVSETQYF.

The chain carries TRBV6-1 and TRBJ1-1; no clear D gene. V lost 3 bases, J lost 0 bases, and 8 bases lay in between. This CDR3 is built from 14 residues. CDR1 MNHNS and CDR2 SASEGT come from the germline V gene. The CDR3 DNA reads TGTGCCAGCAGTGATAGTGGGGTGAACACTGAAGCTTTCTTT. It is translated as CASSDSGVNTEAFF.

This sequence joins TRBV30 and TRBJ1-2; D is unclear. Germline V CDR1 and CDR2: GTSNPN, SVGIG (reference sequence). This CDR3 has 11 amino acids. V was pared by 3 bases and J by 5 bases, with 7 bases between. CDR3 sequence (DNA): TGTGCCTGGAGGTTTGGGTATGGCTACACCTTC. Translation gives CAWRFGYGYTF. Combining the CDR3 with reference TRBV30 and TRBJ1-2 gives the whole variable domain SQTIHQWPATLVQPVGSPLSLECTVEGTSNPNLYWYRQAAGRGLQLLFYSVGIGQISSEVPQNLSASRPQDRQFILSSKKLLLSDSGFYLCAWRFGYGYTFGSGTRLTVV.

The CDR3 region is CASSSELAPSRYEQYF. The CDR3 nucleotides read TGCGCCAGCAGCTCTGAACTAGCCCCTTCGAGATACGAGCAGTACTTC. The chain uses TRBV5-1 and TRBJ2-7, with a weak D call TRBD2 (6 bases). V was clipped by 3 bases and J by 4 bases, with 20 bases between them. The germline CDR1 and CDR2 sequences are SGHRS and YFSETQ. The CDR3 sequence is 16 residues long.

The chain uses TRBV9 and TRBJ2-2, with D unclear. The V gene lost 0 bases and the J gene lost 6 bases, with 6 bases spanning the gap. Germline V gene data show CDR1 as SGDLS and CDR2 as YYNGEE. The CDR3 totals 13 residues. CDR3 coding DNA: TGTGCCAGCAGCGTAGGGTGGGCCGGGGAGCTGTTTTTT. Amino acids: CASSVGWAGELFF.

The chain employs TRBV3-1 and TRBJ2-1; unclear D gene. Germline V gene data show CDR1 as LGHDT and CDR2 as YNNKEL (reference sequence). V was cut by 6 bases and J by 6 bases, with 12 bases left in between. The CDR3 contains 13 residues. The CDR3 spells CASRDPRANEQFF. In DNA form, the CDR3 reads TGTGCCAGCAGGGACCCTAGGGCCAATGAGCAGTTCTTC.

V and J are TRBV5-6 and TRBJ1-5; 12 positions match TRBD1. CDR1 and CDR2 from the germline V gene are SGHDT and YYEEEE. The V segment lost 3 bases and the J segment 0 bases; nucleotides outside the gene matches: 7. This CDR3 region has 18 residues. The CDR3 region is CASSWGQGATHSNQPQHF. The CDR3 DNA reads TGTGCCAGCAGCTGGGGACAGGGGGCGACGCATAGCAATCAGCCCCAGCATTTT.

The chain couples TRBV21-1 to TRBJ2-4; the table calls TRBD1, which could not be checked here. TRBV21-1 is classified as a pseudogene. This CDR3 comprises 14 residues. The CDR3 here is CASNRPGNLNIQYF. DNA for the CDR3: TGTGCCAGCAACAGACCGGGGAATTTAAACATTCAGTACTTC.

This chain connects TRBV4-1 to TRBJ1-1, with 7 bases lining up with TRBD1. V dropped 4 bases and J dropped 5; count of bases not matched to a gene: 13. The CDR3 spans 16 residues. CDR1 and CDR2 (germline): MGHRA, YSYEKL. The CDR3 sequence is CASSLNPTGRRTEAFF. In nucleotides, the CDR3 is TGCGCCAGCAGCCTCAATCCGACAGGGAGGAGGACTGAAGCTTTCTTT.

The chain is built from TRBV7-2 and TRBJ1-4, with 7 bases aligning to TRBD1. CDR1 is SGHTA and CDR2 is FQGNSA in the germline V gene. This CDR3 has 16 residues. The J segment lost 0 bases and the V segment lost 5 bases, leaving 6 bases of the junction unmatched. This CDR3 reads CASSPPDRATNEKLFF. CDR3 DNA: TGTGCCAGCAGCCCTCCTGACAGGGCAACTAATGAAAAACTGTTTTTT. The full variable domain, in which reference TRBV7-2 and TRBJ1-4 provide the parts outside the CDR3, is GAGVSQSPSNKVTEKGKDVELRCDPISGHTALYWYRQSLGQGLEFLIYFQGNSAPDKSGLPSDRFSAERTGGSVSTLTIQRTQQEDSAVYLCASSPPDRATNEKLFFGSGTQLSVL.

This rearrangement joins TRBV20-1 to TRBJ1-6; 9 nucleotides agree with TRBD1. The J segment lost 6 bases and the V segment lost 4 bases, leaving 7 bases of the junction unmatched. CDR1 is DFQATT and CDR2 is SNEGSKA in the germline V gene (reference sequence). The CDR3 extends over 15 amino acids. CDR3 sequence (DNA): TGCAGTGCTAAGGGACAGGGCCTCCGTAATTCACCCCTCCACTTT. This sequence encodes CSAKGQGLRNSPLHF.

Only a few counts were recorded for this clonotype. V usage is TRBV4-1 and J usage is TRBJ2-5; D possibly corresponds to TRBD1 (6 bases). The germline V and J ends were trimmed by 1 base and 5 bases, with 14 bases remaining between them. The CDR3 covers 15 residues. Looked up from germline, CDR1 is MGHRA and CDR2 is YSYEKL. In DNA, the CDR3 is TGCGCCAGCAGCCAAGGGCGGACAGCCCCGGAGACCCAGTACTTC. It is translated as CASSQGRTAPETQYF.

The chain carries TRBV19 and TRBJ2-5; 12 nucleotides agree with TRBD1. J was trimmed by 5 bases and V by 3 bases; bases with no gene match: 4. Germline lookup yields CDR1 LNHDA and CDR2 SQIVND (reference sequence). The CDR3 contains 15 residues. CDR3 protein: CASSIGTGGAETQYF. The CDR3 bases are TGTGCCAGTAGTATCGGGACAGGGGGCGCCGAGACCCAGTACTTC. Filled out from reference TRBV19 and TRBJ2-5, the complete variable domain reads DGGITQSPKYLFRKEGQNVTLSCEQNLNHDAMYWYRQDPGQGLRLIYYSQIVNDFQKGDIAEGYSVSREKKESFPLTVTSAQKNPTAFYLCASSIGTGGAETQYFGPGTRLLVL.

This clonotype was observed once. The chain links TRBV19 to TRBJ1-5; D gene ambiguous. This CDR3 comprises 13 residues. Trimming removed 1 base at V and 7 bases at J, with 8 bases between. Germline V gives CDR1 LNHDA, CDR2 SQIVND (reference sequence). The CDR3 DNA follows: TGTGCCAGTAGTATAGTGGCAGGACAGCCCCAGCATTTT. This gives the protein CASSIVAGQPQHF.

This sequence joins TRBV11-2 and TRBJ2-5; no clear D gene. The V end lost 5 bases, the J end lost 5 bases, and 21 bases lay between the germline ends. The CDR3 runs to 16 residues. CDR1 and CDR2 from the germline V gene are SGHAT and FQNNGV. The CDR3 DNA follows: TGTGCCAGCAGCCCTCATGGGCCTATCTCAGCGGAGACCCAGTACTTC. Translating gives CASSPHGPISAETQYF.

The gene calls are TRBV9 and TRBJ1-3; tentative D call: TRBD1 (5 bases). This CDR3 is 15 amino acids long. Germline values: CDR1 SGDLS, CDR2 YYNGEE. V was clipped by 3 bases and J by 0 bases, with 10 bases between them. CDR3 protein: CASSEWGSSGNTIYF. Here the CDR3 DNA reads TGTGCCAGCAGCGAGTGGGGGTCCTCTGGAAACACCATATATTTT. The full variable domain, rest sourced from reference TRBV9 and TRBJ1-3, is DSGVTQTPKHLITATGQRVTLRCSPRSGDLSVYWYQQSLDQGLQFLIQYYNGEERAKGNILERFSAQQFPDLHSELNLSSLELGDSALYFCASSEWGSSGNTIYFGEGSWLTVV.

The rearrangement joins TRBV6-1 to TRBJ1-4, with 7 bases aligning to TRBD1. With V trimmed by 6 bases and J by 6 bases, 4 bases remained unmatched. The V gene's germline CDR1 is MNHNS and CDR2 SASEGT. This CDR3 comprises 13 residues. The CDR3 protein is CASSDRVDEKLFF. The CDR3 nucleotides are TGTGCCAGCAGCGACAGGGTTGATGAAAAACTGTTTTTT.